This TCR beta chain was recorded in a study of a mutant IDH1 vaccine in newly diagnosed glioma. Study context: Following radiotherapy alone, or alongside temozolomide cycles, vaccination was started after an interval of 4-6 weeks. Previous care, which was radiotherapy, temozolomide, or both, most often involved both. Scheduled at week 35, visit V12 preceded visit V13, held at week 47. Points from the study as a whole: Pseudoprogression appears to have had no connection to changes in top peripheral T cell clonotypes.

Germline CDR1 and CDR2: LNHNV and YYDKDF (reference sequence). This CDR3 spans 18 amino acids. Losses at the gene ends were 5 bases for V and 6 bases for J; bases not matched to a gene: 14. Indicated time point: week 47, end of study. Each vaccine dose was 300 ug of mutant IDH1 20-mer peptide, with topical imiquimod. The repertoire was sequenced with immunoSEQ multiplex PCR; TCRdb's copy has only in-frame clones and lacks some. The sample lists over 75,000 clones; over 75% were seen once. To note about this clone: The antigen is unknown.

V usage is TRBV15 and J usage is TRBJ2-1, with TRBD1 identical over 12 bases. The receptor's source is a middle-aged man with glioma. The sequenced sample was PBMCs, obtained from a glioma patient whose treatment included an IDH1 peptide vaccine. The CDR3 region has the DNA TGTGCCACCAGCGGCAGGGACAGGGGGCGAAATCTAATCAATGAGCAGTTCTTC. Protein: CATSGRDRGRNLINEQFF.